This TCR beta chain comes out of a study of blood T cell repertoires in COVID-19. Turning to the study itself: The United States, Italy and Spain were the sources of the acute and convalescent COVID-19 samples. Sources were T cells, B-cell-depleted T cells, or PBMCs; the material itself was cDNA or gDNA.

This clone was recorded a few times. Authors' methods: Reference gene primer amplification gave estimated nucleated cell counts. Profiling relied on immunoSEQ multiplex PCR, and the TCRdb table lists in-frame clones only, not all of them. From that table come the V and J calls and clone size; the DNA was used to work out D and trimming. The sample lists some 150,000 clones, about 87% occurring once. CDR3 length equals 15 residues. Germline lookup yields CDR1 MGHRA and CDR2 YSYEKL. V lost 4 bases and J lost 3, with 15 bases in between. The sequence was obtained from a man aged 45-60 years with active COVID-19. The chain recombines TRBV4-1 with TRBJ1-2, with TRBD1 as a possible D gene (6 bases). Sample: peripheral blood. The chain's CDR3 is CASSRLGASDYGYTF. The DNA for the CDR3 is TGCGCCAGCAGCCGTCTGGGGGCCTCCGACTATGGCTACACCTTC.